This TCR beta chain was documented in a study of blood T cell repertoires in COVID-19. Whole-study context: The United States, Italy and Spain provided the acute and convalescent COVID-19 samples. Sources were T cells, B-cell-depleted T cells, or PBMCs; the material itself was cDNA or gDNA.

Per the study methods: Researchers report that nucleated cell counts were estimated from reference gene primer amplification. Method: immunoSEQ multiplex PCR; TCRdb's copy keeps in-frame clones and lacks some. The V and J calls and clone size are taken from that table; D and trimming were inferred from the DNA. Of around 100,000 clones listed, around 87% are singletons. The length of the CDR3 is 15 residues. From germline, CDR1 is SGHTA and CDR2 FQGNSA. V was pared by 1 base and J by 1 base, with 8 bases between. The sample comprised peripheral blood. The clonotype was recovered from a human donor in a cohort sampled during active COVID-19. V and J are TRBV7-2 and TRBJ1-5; D is possibly TRBD1 (5 bases). DNA of the CDR3: TGTGCCAGCAGCTTAGAAGGGGTCAGCAATCAGCCCCAGCATTTT. Its translation: CASSLEGVSNQPQHF.